These T cell receptor beta chains were read from a single sample in a study of blood T cell repertoires in COVID-19. This table comes from immunoSEQ multiplex PCR, and its TCRdb copy is limited to in-frame clones, with some not included. The repertoire has roughly 520,000 clones, roughly 90% of them found once; the top ten carry approximately 2%. The sequenced material came from PBMCs or T cells enriched from blood (not recorded which). The receptor set was obtained from a middle-aged woman who had recovered from COVID-19. CDR3s include the opening cysteine and the closing phenylalanine or tryptophan. Fields, in order: J gene, CDR3 length, clone size, V gene, D gene, CDR3 protein, CDR3 DNA. The D gene is left open where the match is weak. Clone size is not always given. Where it is, it says once, few, many or a class for expanded clones.

j_gene: TRBJ1-6
len: 15
abundance: .
v_gene: TRBV18
d_gene: .
CDR3aa: CASSPFTGFNSPLHF
CDR3nt: TGTGCCAGCTCACCCTTTACAGGGTTCAATTCACCCCTCCACTTT

j_gene: TRBJ1-6
len: 14
abundance: .
v_gene: TRBV5-1
d_gene: .
CDR3aa: CASKQGSGNSPLHF
CDR3nt: TGCGCCAGCAAGCAGGGCTCAGGGAATTCACCCCTCCACTTT

j_gene: TRBJ2-3
len: 14
abundance: .
v_gene: TRBV5-5
d_gene: TRBD1
CDR3aa: CASSRGQGRDTQYF
CDR3nt: TGTGCCAGCAGCCGGGGACAGGGACGAGATACGCAGTATTTT

j_gene: TRBJ1-2
len: 13
abundance: .
v_gene: TRBV6-5
d_gene: TRBD1
CDR3aa: CASSPTGGSGYTF
CDR3nt: TGTGCCAGCAGCCCAACAGGGGGCAGTGGCTACACCTTC

j_gene: TRBJ1-4
len: 18
abundance: .
v_gene: TRBV29-1
d_gene: .
CDR3aa: CSVGVFLKGSEEREKLFF
CDR3nt: TGCAGCGTTGGCGTTTTCCTCAAGGGCTCGGAGGAGAGGGAAAAACTGTTTTTT

j_gene: TRBJ2-2
len: 16
abundance: .
v_gene: TRBV7-6
d_gene: .
CDR3aa: CASSLVSGSNTGELFF
CDR3nt: TGTGCCAGCAGCTTAGTCAGCGGATCGAACACCGGGGAGCTGTTTTTT

j_gene: TRBJ2-7
len: 15
abundance: .
v_gene: TRBV14
d_gene: .
CDR3aa: CASSRNSGTSYEQYF
CDR3nt: TGTGCCAGCAGCCGGAACAGCGGAACTTCCTACGAGCAGTACTTC

j_gene: TRBJ1-1
len: 12
abundance: .
v_gene: TRBV30
d_gene: .
CDR3aa: CAWGRGNTEAFF
CDR3nt: TGTGCCTGGGGACGGGGGAACACTGAAGCTTTCTTT

j_gene: TRBJ1-5
len: 14
abundance: few
v_gene: TRBV27
d_gene: .
CDR3aa: CASSPMGGNQPQHF
CDR3nt: TGTGCCAGCAGTCCCATGGGGGGGAATCAGCCCCAGCATTTT

j_gene: TRBJ1-3
len: 14
abundance: .
v_gene: TRBV30
d_gene: TRBD1
CDR3aa: CALSGGAAGNTIYF
CDR3nt: TGTGCCCTCTCAGGGGGCGCGGCTGGAAACACCATATATTTT

j_gene: TRBJ1-1
len: 11
abundance: .
v_gene: TRBV20-1
d_gene: .
CDR3aa: CSASPGTEAFF
CDR3nt: TGCAGTGCCAGCCCAGGGACTGAAGCTTTCTTT

j_gene: TRBJ2-7
len: 18
abundance: few
v_gene: TRBV7-9
d_gene: TRBD1
CDR3aa: CASSLAPGGNGNTYEQYF
CDR3nt: TGTGCCAGCAGCTTAGCGCCAGGGGGCAATGGGAATACCTACGAGCAGTACTTC

j_gene: TRBJ1-3
len: 15
abundance: .
v_gene: TRBV11-3
d_gene: .
CDR3aa: CASSPSDGIGNTIYF
CDR3nt: TGTGCCAGCAGCCCTTCTGACGGGATTGGAAACACCATATATTTT

j_gene: TRBJ1-5
len: 12
abundance: .
v_gene: TRBV27
d_gene: .
CDR3aa: CASGSGLQPQHF
CDR3nt: TGTGCCAGCGGATCAGGGCTTCAGCCCCAGCATTTT

j_gene: TRBJ1-1
len: 15
abundance: few
v_gene: TRBV13
d_gene: .
CDR3aa: CASSLAGTMNTEAFF
CDR3nt: TGTGCCAGCAGCTTAGCAGGCACCATGAACACTGAAGCTTTCTTT

j_gene: TRBJ2-7
len: 16
abundance: .
v_gene: TRBV3-1/TRBV3-2
d_gene: TRBD1
CDR3aa: CASSPLLTGGLVEQYF
CDR3nt: TGTGCCAGCAGCCCCCTATTGACAGGGGGGTTGGTCGAGCAGTACTTC

j_gene: TRBJ1-1
len: 15
abundance: .
v_gene: TRBV4-2
d_gene: .
CDR3aa: CASSQEPVRLTEAFF
CDR3nt: TGTGCCAGCAGCCAAGAGCCAGTAAGACTCACTGAAGCTTTCTTT

j_gene: TRBJ1-5
len: 15
abundance: .
v_gene: TRBV19
d_gene: .
CDR3aa: CASSFQGMGSQPQHF
CDR3nt: TGTGCCAGTAGTTTTCAGGGTATGGGAAGTCAGCCCCAGCATTTT

j_gene: TRBJ1-1
len: 14
abundance: .
v_gene: TRBV5-1
d_gene: .
CDR3aa: CASSRRDQNTEAFF
CDR3nt: TGCGCCAGCAGCCGCCGGGATCAGAACACTGAAGCTTTCTTT

j_gene: TRBJ2-7
len: 15
abundance: few
v_gene: TRBV6-2/TRBV6-3
d_gene: TRBD2
CDR3aa: CASSPDLSGAYEQYF
CDR3nt: TGTGCCAGCAGTCCAGACCTTAGCGGGGCCTACGAGCAGTACTTC

j_gene: TRBJ2-1
len: 13
abundance: .
v_gene: TRBV6-5
d_gene: TRBD2
CDR3aa: CASSRDYRPEQFF
CDR3nt: TGTGCCAGCAGCAGGGACTATCGTCCTGAGCAGTTCTTC

j_gene: TRBJ1-1
len: 12
abundance: .
v_gene: TRBV2
d_gene: TRBD1
CDR3aa: CASLGTATEAFF
CDR3nt: TGTGCCAGCCTCGGGACAGCCACTGAAGCTTTCTTT

j_gene: TRBJ1-1
len: 15
abundance: .
v_gene: TRBV6-5
d_gene: .
CDR3aa: CASRFRGDLNTEAFF
CDR3nt: TGTGCCAGCAGATTCCGAGGGGACTTGAACACTGAAGCTTTCTTT

j_gene: TRBJ2-5
len: 17
abundance: .
v_gene: TRBV30
d_gene: TRBD2
CDR3aa: CAWSPAWSGRASETQYF
CDR3nt: TGTGCCTGGAGCCCAGCCTGGAGCGGGAGGGCCTCAGAGACCCAGTACTTC

j_gene: TRBJ1-1
len: 13
abundance: .
v_gene: TRBV11-3
d_gene: TRBD1
CDR3aa: CASGQGIFAEAFF
CDR3nt: TGTGCCAGCGGACAGGGTATCTTCGCTGAAGCTTTCTTT

j_gene: TRBJ2-7
len: 15
abundance: .
v_gene: TRBV11-2
d_gene: TRBD1
CDR3aa: CASSVGPGTAYEQYF
CDR3nt: TGTGCCAGCAGCGTTGGCCCGGGGACAGCCTACGAGCAGTACTTC

j_gene: TRBJ2-5
len: 14
abundance: .
v_gene: TRBV18
d_gene: .
CDR3aa: CASSPYRDQETQYF
CDR3nt: TGTGCCAGCTCACCCTACAGGGACCAAGAGACCCAGTACTTC

j_gene: TRBJ2-5
len: 10
abundance: .
v_gene: TRBV28
d_gene: .
CDR3aa: CATSEETQYF
CDR3nt: TGTGCCACCTCCGAAGAGACCCAGTACTTC

j_gene: TRBJ2-3
len: 15
abundance: .
v_gene: TRBV5-1
d_gene: TRBD2
CDR3aa: CASSLAGVNTDTQYF
CDR3nt: TGCGCCAGCAGCCTAGCGGGAGTGAACACAGATACGCAGTATTTT

j_gene: TRBJ1-1
len: 13
abundance: few
v_gene: TRBV2
d_gene: .
CDR3aa: CASNRGSYTEAFF
CDR3nt: TGTGCCAGTAACCGGGGAAGCTACACTGAAGCTTTCTTT

j_gene: TRBJ2-2
len: 16
abundance: .
v_gene: TRBV6-5
d_gene: TRBD2
CDR3aa: CASSYRLLAGAGELFF
CDR3nt: TGTGCCAGCAGTTACAGGTTACTAGCGGGGGCCGGGGAGCTGTTTTTT

j_gene: TRBJ2-1
len: 15
abundance: once
v_gene: TRBV27
d_gene: TRBD2
CDR3aa: CASSFLAGGGNEQFF
CDR3nt: TGTGCCAGCAGTTTTCTAGCGGGAGGTGGTAATGAGCAGTTCTTC

j_gene: TRBJ1-2
len: 13
abundance: .
v_gene: TRBV7-9
d_gene: .
CDR3aa: CASSLVADYGYTF
CDR3nt: TGTGCCAGCAGCTTAGTGGCGGACTATGGCTACACCTTC

j_gene: TRBJ1-2
len: 15
abundance: .
v_gene: TRBV5-6
d_gene: .
CDR3aa: CASSIGTPANYGYTF
CDR3nt: TGTGCCAGCAGCATCGGGACACCTGCTAACTATGGCTACACCTTC

j_gene: TRBJ2-3
len: 15
abundance: .
v_gene: TRBV7-6
d_gene: TRBD2
CDR3aa: CASSSWGLETDTQYF
CDR3nt: TGTGCCAGCAGCTCCTGGGGACTAGAAACAGATACGCAGTATTTT

j_gene: TRBJ2-1
len: 16
abundance: .
v_gene: TRBV5-4
d_gene: TRBD2
CDR3aa: CASSPSGGGSYNEQFF
CDR3nt: TGTGCCAGCAGTCCTAGTGGGGGAGGGTCCTACAATGAGCAGTTCTTC

j_gene: TRBJ2-7
len: 15
abundance: .
v_gene: TRBV6-2/TRBV6-3
d_gene: .
CDR3aa: CASSSETRRSYEQYF
CDR3nt: TGTGCCAGCAGCTCCGAGACTAGACGGTCCTACGAGCAGTACTTC

j_gene: TRBJ1-5
len: 15
abundance: once
v_gene: TRBV19
d_gene: TRBD1
CDR3aa: CASSQTGPSNQPQHF
CDR3nt: TGTGCCAGTAGTCAGACAGGGCCCAGCAATCAGCCCCAGCATTTT

j_gene: TRBJ2-5
len: 13
abundance: .
v_gene: TRBV4-2
d_gene: .
CDR3aa: CASSQGLEETQYF
CDR3nt: TGTGCCAGCAGCCAAGGGTTAGAGGAGACCCAGTACTTC

j_gene: TRBJ2-1
len: 16
abundance: .
v_gene: TRBV5-4
d_gene: TRBD2
CDR3aa: CASSPTTSGRMNEQFF
CDR3nt: TGTGCCAGCAGCCCGACGACTAGCGGGAGGATGAATGAGCAGTTCTTC

j_gene: TRBJ2-2
len: 15
abundance: .
v_gene: TRBV6-4
d_gene: TRBD1
CDR3aa: CASSDGQGGTGELFF
CDR3nt: TGTGCCAGCAGTGACGGACAGGGGGGCACCGGGGAGCTGTTTTTT

j_gene: TRBJ2-7
len: 15
abundance: .
v_gene: TRBV4-3
d_gene: TRBD2
CDR3aa: CASSHLTSGSYEQYF
CDR3nt: TGCGCCAGCAGCCATTTGACTAGCGGGAGCTATGAGCAGTACTTC

j_gene: TRBJ1-1
len: 16
abundance: .
v_gene: TRBV7-2
d_gene: .
CDR3aa: CASSYRGRWGGAEAFF
CDR3nt: TGTGCCAGCAGCTACCGGGGCCGATGGGGGGGCGCTGAAGCTTTCTTT

j_gene: TRBJ2-7
len: 15
abundance: .
v_gene: TRBV6-5
d_gene: .
CDR3aa: CASSLDSHSSYEQYF
CDR3nt: TGTGCCAGCAGTCTGGACAGTCACAGCTCCTACGAGCAGTACTTC

j_gene: TRBJ2-3
len: 13
abundance: .
v_gene: TRBV12-5
d_gene: .
CDR3aa: CASGPIPADTQYF
CDR3nt: TGTGCTAGTGGCCCAATCCCGGCAGATACGCAGTATTTT

j_gene: TRBJ2-7
len: 16
abundance: few
v_gene: TRBV3-1/TRBV3-2
d_gene: TRBD2
CDR3aa: CASSPNKVRAGYEQYF
CDR3nt: TGTGCCAGCAGCCCGAATAAAGTTCGAGCGGGATACGAGCAGTACTTC

j_gene: TRBJ1-1
len: 14
abundance: .
v_gene: TRBV6-5
d_gene: TRBD1
CDR3aa: CATRGRGLNTEAFF
CDR3nt: TGTGCCACCAGGGGGAGGGGCTTGAACACTGAAGCTTTCTTT

j_gene: TRBJ2-7
len: 16
abundance: .
v_gene: TRBV4-3
d_gene: .
CDR3aa: CASSQEADWSSYEQYF
CDR3nt: TGCGCCAGCAGCCAAGAGGCTGATTGGAGCTCCTACGAGCAGTACTTC

j_gene: TRBJ1-3
len: 18
abundance: .
v_gene: TRBV15
d_gene: .
CDR3aa: CATSRSLVGLGSGNTIYF
CDR3nt: TGTGCCACCAGCAGGTCACTAGTCGGGTTGGGTTCTGGAAACACCATATATTTT

j_gene: TRBJ2-3
len: 17
abundance: .
v_gene: TRBV5-4
d_gene: TRBD1
CDR3aa: CASSPGWGTGNTDTQYF
CDR3nt: TGTGCCAGCAGCCCCGGATGGGGGACAGGGAACACAGATACGCAGTATTTT

j_gene: TRBJ2-7
len: 16
abundance: .
v_gene: TRBV6-2/TRBV6-3
d_gene: .
CDR3aa: CASSYYPGRLRNEQYF
CDR3nt: TGTGCCAGCAGTTACTATCCAGGGAGGTTAAGAAACGAGCAGTACTTC

j_gene: TRBJ2-3
len: 17
abundance: .
v_gene: TRBV7-9
d_gene: TRBD2
CDR3aa: CASSLIKLAGSVDTQYF
CDR3nt: TGTGCCAGCAGCTTAATAAAACTAGCGGGGAGCGTGGATACGCAGTATTTT

j_gene: TRBJ1-1
len: 14
abundance: .
v_gene: TRBV2
d_gene: .
CDR3aa: CASSAREWDTEAFF
CDR3nt: TGTGCCAGCAGTGCTCGGGAATGGGACACTGAAGCTTTCTTT

j_gene: TRBJ2-7
len: 17
abundance: .
v_gene: TRBV21-1
d_gene: .
CDR3aa: CASSKGNFRTGGYEQYF
CDR3nt: TGTGCCAGCAGCAAAGGGAATTTTAGGACAGGGGGCTACGAGCAGTACTTC

j_gene: TRBJ1-1
len: 12
abundance: .
v_gene: TRBV5-5
d_gene: .
CDR3aa: CASSLAQFEAFF
CDR3nt: TGTGCCAGCAGCTTGGCACAATTTGAAGCTTTCTTT